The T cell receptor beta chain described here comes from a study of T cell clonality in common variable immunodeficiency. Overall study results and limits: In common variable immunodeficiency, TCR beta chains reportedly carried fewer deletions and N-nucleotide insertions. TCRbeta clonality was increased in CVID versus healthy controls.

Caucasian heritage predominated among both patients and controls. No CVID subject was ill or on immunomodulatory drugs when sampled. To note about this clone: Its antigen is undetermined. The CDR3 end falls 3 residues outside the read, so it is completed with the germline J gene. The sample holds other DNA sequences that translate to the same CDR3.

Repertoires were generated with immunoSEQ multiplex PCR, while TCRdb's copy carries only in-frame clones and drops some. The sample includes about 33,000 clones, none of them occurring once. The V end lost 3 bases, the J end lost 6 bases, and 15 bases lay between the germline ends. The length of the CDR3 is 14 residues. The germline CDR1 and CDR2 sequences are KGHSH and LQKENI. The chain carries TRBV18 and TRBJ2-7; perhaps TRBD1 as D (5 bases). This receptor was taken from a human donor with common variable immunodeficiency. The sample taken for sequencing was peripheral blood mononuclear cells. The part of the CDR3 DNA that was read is TGTGCCAGCTCACCCCTAGACAGTCCGAGCGAG. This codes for CASSPLDSPSE. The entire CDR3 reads CASSPLDSPSEQYF.